This T cell receptor beta chain was retrieved from a study of blood T cell repertoires in COVID-19. This clone was seen a single time. Clones were sequenced by immunoSEQ multiplex PCR, and TCRdb holds only the in-frame ones, with some missing. The sample lists about 170,000 clones, about 81% seen once, with more than 7.5% in the top ten. Germline V gives CDR1 SNHLY, CDR2 FYNNEI. The CDR3 has 19 residues. Trimming took 5 bases from V and 0 from J; bases not matched to a gene: 13. Sequenced: peripheral blood. This rearrangement joins TRBV2 to TRBJ2-1; 10 bases are a match to TRBD2. This sequence originates from a woman between 65 and 79 years old with acute or convalescent COVID-19. The DNA for the CDR3 is TGTGCCAGCAGTCTGCTGGCTAGCGGGGGTCCGAGCTCCTACAATGAGCAGTTCTTC. It is translated as CASSLLASGGPSSYNEQFF.